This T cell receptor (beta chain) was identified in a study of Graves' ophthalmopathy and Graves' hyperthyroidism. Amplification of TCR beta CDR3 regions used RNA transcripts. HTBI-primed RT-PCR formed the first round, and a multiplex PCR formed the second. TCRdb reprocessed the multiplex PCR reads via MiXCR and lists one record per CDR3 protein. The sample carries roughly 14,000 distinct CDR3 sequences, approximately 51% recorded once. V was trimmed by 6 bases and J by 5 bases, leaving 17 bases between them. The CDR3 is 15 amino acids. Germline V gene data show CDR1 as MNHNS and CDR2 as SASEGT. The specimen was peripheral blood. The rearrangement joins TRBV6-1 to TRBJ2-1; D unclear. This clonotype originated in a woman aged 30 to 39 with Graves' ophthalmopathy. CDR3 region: CASRGRVSRDNEQFF. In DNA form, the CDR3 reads TGTGCCAGCAGGGGAAGAGTTAGTCGGGACAATGAGCAGTTCTTC.